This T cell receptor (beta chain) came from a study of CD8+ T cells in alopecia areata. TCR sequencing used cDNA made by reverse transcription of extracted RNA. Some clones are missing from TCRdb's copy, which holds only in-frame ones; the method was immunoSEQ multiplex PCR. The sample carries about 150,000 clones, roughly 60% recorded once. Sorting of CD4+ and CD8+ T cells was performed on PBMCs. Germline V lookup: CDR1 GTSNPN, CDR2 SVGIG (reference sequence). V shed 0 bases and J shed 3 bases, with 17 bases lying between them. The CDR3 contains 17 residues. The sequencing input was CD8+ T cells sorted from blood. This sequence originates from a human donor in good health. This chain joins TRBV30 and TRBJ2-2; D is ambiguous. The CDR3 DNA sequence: TGTGCCTGGAGTGTCATCGGTGGGAAGACTGACACCGGGGAGCTGTTTTTT. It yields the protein CAWSVIGGKTDTGELFF.